A selection of T cell receptor beta chains follows, all from one sample in a study of identical twins. TCRdb itself ran the 5' RACE reads through MiXCR, one entry per CDR3 protein. The table includes 1.5 million to 2 million distinct CDR3 sequences, under 35% detected once. The specimen was cord blood. Receptors originate from a newborn girl in good health. CDR3s include the opening cysteine and the closing phenylalanine or tryptophan. Only part of the rows carry a size: once, few, many, or a class if the clone is expanded.

size	V	length	J	CDR3
many	TRBV24-1	13	TRBJ2-3	CATSEQTPDTQYF
many	TRBV12-3/TRBV12-4	14	TRBJ1-5	CASSLWGSNQPQHF
few	TRBV7-2	16	TRBJ2-3	CASSLQTGTGAHTQYF
many	TRBV4-1	16	TRBJ2-3	CASSQPPGLAGDTQYF
.	TRBV5-1	15	TRBJ1-6	CASSLEAGYNSPLHF
.	TRBV25-1	15	TRBJ1-2	CASSENFQVPGGHTF
few	TRBV2	13	TRBJ2-7	CASSEIGHYEQYF
few	TRBV20-1	17	TRBJ2-5	CSARDINGSGRLETQYF
.	TRBV7-6	14	TRBJ2-7	CASSLVAPRGEQYF
.	TRBV7-8	15	TRBJ1-2	CASSLLARAGYGYTF
.	TRBV12-3/TRBV12-4	16	TRBJ1-5	CASSLGLGSSNQPQHF
.	TRBV5-1	14	TRBJ2-3	CASRQFPGTDTQYF
few	TRBV2	14	TRBJ2-7	CASSEDAGTYEQYF
.	TRBV28	16	TRBJ2-1	CASSFSLAGGFSEQFF
.	TRBV30	12	TRBJ1-3	CAWTRSGNTIYF
few	TRBV6-1	15	.	CASSDTSGGHGEQYF
few	TRBV5-1	14	TRBJ2-5	CASSMLSSQETQYF
.	TRBV28	15	TRBJ2-5	CASSLVLAGRNEQYF
.	TRBV7-8	16	TRBJ2-1	CASSLLPRAAATEQFF
.	TRBV29-1	12	TRBJ1-2	CSVDGQNYGYTF
few	TRBV27	15	TRBJ2-7	CASSFGASGPYEQYF
few	TRBV12-3/TRBV12-4	15	TRBJ2-7	CASTRGGGGSYEQYF
many	TRBV5-1	15	TRBJ2-7	CASSLTSGDSYEQYF
.	TRBV10-3	13	TRBJ1-1	CATRQGFGTEAFF
few	TRBV4-2	20	TRBJ1-5	CASSQVVGQGATGSNQPQHF
many	TRBV7-9	14	TRBJ1-4	CASSLATTNEKLFF
.	TRBV27	14	TRBJ1-5	CASSLLQGEEPQHF
few	TRBV5-5	12	TRBJ2-7	CASISDIDEQYF
few	TRBV13	15	TRBJ2-3	CASSLLSPHTDTQYF